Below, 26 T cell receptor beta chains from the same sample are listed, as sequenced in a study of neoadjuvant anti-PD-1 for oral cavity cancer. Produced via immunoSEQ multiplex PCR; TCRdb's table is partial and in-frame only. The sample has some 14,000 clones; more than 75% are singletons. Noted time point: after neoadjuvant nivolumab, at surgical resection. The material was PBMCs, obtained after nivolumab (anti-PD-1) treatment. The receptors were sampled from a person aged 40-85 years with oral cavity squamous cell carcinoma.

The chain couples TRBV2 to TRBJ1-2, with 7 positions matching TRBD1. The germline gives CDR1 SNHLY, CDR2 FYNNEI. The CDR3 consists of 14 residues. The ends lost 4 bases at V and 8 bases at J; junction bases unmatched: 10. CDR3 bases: TGTGCCAGCAGTGGACAGGGACAACGGAACGGCTACACCTTC. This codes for CASSGQGQRNGYTF.

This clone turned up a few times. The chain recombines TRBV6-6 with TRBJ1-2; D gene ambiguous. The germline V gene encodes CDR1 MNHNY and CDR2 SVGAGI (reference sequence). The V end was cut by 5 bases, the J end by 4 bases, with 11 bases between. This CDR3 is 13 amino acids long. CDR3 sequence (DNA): TGTGCCAGCAGTCCCGCCGTGGGCTATGGCTACACCTTC. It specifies CASSPAVGYGYTF.

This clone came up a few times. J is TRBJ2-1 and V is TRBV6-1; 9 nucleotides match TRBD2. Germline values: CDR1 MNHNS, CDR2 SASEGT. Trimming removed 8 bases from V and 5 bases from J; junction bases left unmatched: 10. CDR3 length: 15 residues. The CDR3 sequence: CASSVSGGRHNEQFF. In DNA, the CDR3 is TGTGCCAGCTCCGTTAGCGGGGGCCGCCACAATGAGCAGTTCTTC.

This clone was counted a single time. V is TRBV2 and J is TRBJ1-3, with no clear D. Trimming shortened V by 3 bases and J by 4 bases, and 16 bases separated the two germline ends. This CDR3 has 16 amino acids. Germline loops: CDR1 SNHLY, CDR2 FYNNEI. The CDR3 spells CASSEWAAGVGNTIYF. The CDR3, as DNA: TGTGCCAGCAGTGAGTGGGCGGCTGGTGTGGGAAACACCATATATTTT.

The CDR3 DNA reads TGTGCCAGCAGTTTATCAGGCAGGGGCCTTACCTACGAGCAGTACTTC. Translation gives CASSLSGRGLTYEQYF. The V and J genes are TRBV27 and TRBJ2-7; D possibly corresponds to TRBD1 (6 bases). Germline V lookup: CDR1 MNHEY, CDR2 SMNVEV (reference sequence). The ends were cut back, 0 bases at V and 2 bases at J, with 14 bases in the middle. CDR3 length: 16 amino acids.

CDR3 region: CASRQGMNTGELFF. The CDR3 nucleotides read TGTGCCAGCAGACAGGGGATGAACACCGGGGAGCTGTTTTTT. The chain uses TRBV7-3 and TRBJ2-2; the match to TRBD1 covers 7 bases. The CDR3 contains 14 residues. The ends lost 6 bases at V and 1 base at J; junction bases unmatched: 2. The V gene's germline CDR1 is SGHTA and CDR2 FQGTGA.

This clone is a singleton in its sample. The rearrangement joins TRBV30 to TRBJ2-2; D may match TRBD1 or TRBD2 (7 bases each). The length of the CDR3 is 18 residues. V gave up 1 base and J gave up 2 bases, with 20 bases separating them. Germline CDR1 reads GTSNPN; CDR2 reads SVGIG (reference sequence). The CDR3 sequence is CAWSAPYRGLLNTGELFF. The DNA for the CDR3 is TGTGCCTGGAGTGCCCCTTACAGGGGACTACTAAACACCGGGGAGCTGTTTTTT. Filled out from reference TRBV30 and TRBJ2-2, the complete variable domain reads SQTIHQWPATLVQPVGSPLSLECTVEGTSNPNLYWYRQAAGRGLQLLFYSVGIGQISSEVPQNLSASRPQDRQFILSSKKLLLSDSGFYLCAWSAPYRGLLNTGELFFGEGSRLTVL.

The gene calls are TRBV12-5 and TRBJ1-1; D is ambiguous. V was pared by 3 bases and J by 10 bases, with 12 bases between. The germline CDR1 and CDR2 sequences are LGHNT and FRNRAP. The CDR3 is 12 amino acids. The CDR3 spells CASGLDGLGAFF. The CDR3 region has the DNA TGTGCTAGTGGTTTAGACGGCCTGGGAGCTTTCTTT.

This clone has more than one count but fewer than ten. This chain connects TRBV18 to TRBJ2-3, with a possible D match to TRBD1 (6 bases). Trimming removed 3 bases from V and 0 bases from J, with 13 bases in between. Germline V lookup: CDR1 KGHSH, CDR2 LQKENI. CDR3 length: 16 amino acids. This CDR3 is CASSPEDRPSTDTQYF. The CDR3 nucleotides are TGTGCCAGCTCACCGGAAGACAGGCCCAGCACAGATACGCAGTATTTT.

This chain's CDR3 is CASGGLNTGELFF. The CDR3 DNA follows: TGTGCCAGCGGGGGACTGAACACCGGGGAGCTGTTTTTT. This rearrangement joins TRBV6-1 to TRBJ2-2; D perhaps matches TRBD2 (6 bases). This CDR3 comprises 13 residues. With 8 bases removed from V and 1 base from J, the gap between germline ends came to 8 bases. Per the germline V gene, CDR1 is MNHNS and CDR2 is SASEGT.

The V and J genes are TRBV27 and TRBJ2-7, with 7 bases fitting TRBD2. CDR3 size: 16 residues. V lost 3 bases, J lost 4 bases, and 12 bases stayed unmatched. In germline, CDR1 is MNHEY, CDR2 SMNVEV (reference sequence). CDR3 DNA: TGTGCCAGCAGTTTTGGTGGGAGGGCCGTCCTTTACGAGCAGTACTTC. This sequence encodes CASSFGGRAVLYEQYF.

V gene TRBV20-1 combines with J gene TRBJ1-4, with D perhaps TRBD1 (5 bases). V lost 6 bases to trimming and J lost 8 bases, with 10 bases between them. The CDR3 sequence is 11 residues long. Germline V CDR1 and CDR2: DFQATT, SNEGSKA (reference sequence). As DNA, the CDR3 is TGCAGTGCCAATTGGGGGGAAAAACTGTTTTTT. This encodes CSANWGEKLFF.

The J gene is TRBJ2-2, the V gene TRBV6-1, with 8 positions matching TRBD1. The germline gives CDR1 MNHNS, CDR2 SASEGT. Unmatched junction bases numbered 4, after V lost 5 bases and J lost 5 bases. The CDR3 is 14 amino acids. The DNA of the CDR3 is TGTGCCAGCAGTCCAGGGGGCGAGACCGGGGAGCTGTTTTTT. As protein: CASSPGGETGELFF.

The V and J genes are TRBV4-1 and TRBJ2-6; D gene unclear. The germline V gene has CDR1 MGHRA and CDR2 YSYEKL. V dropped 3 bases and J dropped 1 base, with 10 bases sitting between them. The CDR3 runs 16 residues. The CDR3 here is CASSQGQGSGANVLTF. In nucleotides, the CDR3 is TGCGCCAGCAGCCAGGGTCAAGGTTCTGGGGCCAACGTCCTGACTTTC.

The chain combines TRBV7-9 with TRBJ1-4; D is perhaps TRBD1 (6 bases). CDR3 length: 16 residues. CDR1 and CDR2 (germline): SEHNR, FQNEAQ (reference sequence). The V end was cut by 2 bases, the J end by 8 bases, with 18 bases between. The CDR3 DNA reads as TGTGCCAGCAGCTTACCTGAGGGGGGTCGAGTGGAAAAACTGTTTTTT. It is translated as CASSLPEGGRVEKLFF.

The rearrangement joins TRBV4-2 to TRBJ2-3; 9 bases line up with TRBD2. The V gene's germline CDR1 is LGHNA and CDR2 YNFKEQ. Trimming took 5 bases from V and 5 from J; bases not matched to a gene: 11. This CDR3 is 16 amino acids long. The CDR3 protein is CASSTRVSGSVDTQYF. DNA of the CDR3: TGTGCCAGCAGCACCCGGGTTAGCGGGAGCGTAGATACGCAGTATTTT.

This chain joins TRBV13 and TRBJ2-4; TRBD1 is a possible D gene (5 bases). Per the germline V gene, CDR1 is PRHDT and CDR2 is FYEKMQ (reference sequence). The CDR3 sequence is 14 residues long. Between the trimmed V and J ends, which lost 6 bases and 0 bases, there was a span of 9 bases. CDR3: CASRPGLAKNIQYF. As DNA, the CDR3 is TGTGCCAGCAGGCCAGGGCTAGCCAAAAACATTCAGTACTTC.

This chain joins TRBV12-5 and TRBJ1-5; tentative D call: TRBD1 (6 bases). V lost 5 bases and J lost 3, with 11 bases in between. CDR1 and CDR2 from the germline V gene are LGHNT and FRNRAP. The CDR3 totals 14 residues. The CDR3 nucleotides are TGTGCTAGTGGTACGGGACAAATCAATCAGCCCCAGCATTTT. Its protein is CASGTGQINQPQHF.

As DNA, the CDR3 is TGCGCCAGCAGCTTGGTGGGATTCTCCTACGAGCAGTACTTC. This codes for CASSLVGFSYEQYF. The chain employs TRBV5-1 and TRBJ2-7; D not certain. The CDR3 is 14 amino acids. Trimming left V 0 bases short and J 0 bases short, with 7 bases between. Looked up from germline, CDR1 is SGHRS and CDR2 is YFSETQ.

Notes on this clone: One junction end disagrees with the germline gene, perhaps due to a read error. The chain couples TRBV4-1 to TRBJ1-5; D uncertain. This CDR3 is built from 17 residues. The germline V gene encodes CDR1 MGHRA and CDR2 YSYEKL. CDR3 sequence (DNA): TGCGCCAGCAGCCAAATTTCCACGGCCTATAGCAATCAGCCCCGGCATTTT. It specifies CASSQISTAYSNQPRHF.

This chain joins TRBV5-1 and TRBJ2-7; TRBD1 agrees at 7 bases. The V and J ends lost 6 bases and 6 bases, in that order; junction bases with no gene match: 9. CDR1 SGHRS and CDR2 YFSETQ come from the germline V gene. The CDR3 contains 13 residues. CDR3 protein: CASTPGQTSEQYF. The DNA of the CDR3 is TGCGCCAGCACACCGGGACAGACCTCCGAGCAGTACTTC.

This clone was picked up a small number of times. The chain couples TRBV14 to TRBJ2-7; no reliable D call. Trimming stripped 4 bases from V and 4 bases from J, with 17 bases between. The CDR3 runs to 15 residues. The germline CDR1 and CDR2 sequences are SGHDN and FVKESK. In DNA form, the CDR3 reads TGTGCCAGCAGCCCCTTTGGGCTAGACGTTTACGAGCAGTACTTC. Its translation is CASSPFGLDVYEQYF.

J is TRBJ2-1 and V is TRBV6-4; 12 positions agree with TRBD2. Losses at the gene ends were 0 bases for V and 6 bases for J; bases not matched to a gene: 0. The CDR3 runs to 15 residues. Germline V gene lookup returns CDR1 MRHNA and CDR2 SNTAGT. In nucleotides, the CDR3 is TGTGCCAGCAGTGACTCGACTAGCGGGAGCAATGAGCAGTTCTTC. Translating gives CASSDSTSGSNEQFF.

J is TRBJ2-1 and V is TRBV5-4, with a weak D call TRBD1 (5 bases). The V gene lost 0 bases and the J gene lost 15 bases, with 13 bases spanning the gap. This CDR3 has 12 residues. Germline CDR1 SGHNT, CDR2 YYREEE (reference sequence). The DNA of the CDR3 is TGTGCCAGCAGCTTGGAGGGGTTCCCAGGGTTCTTC. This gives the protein CASSLEGFPGFF.

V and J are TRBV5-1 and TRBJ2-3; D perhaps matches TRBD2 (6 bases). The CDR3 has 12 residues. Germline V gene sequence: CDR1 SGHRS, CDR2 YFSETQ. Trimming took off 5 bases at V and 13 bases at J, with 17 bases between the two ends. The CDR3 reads CASRYGEAQEYF. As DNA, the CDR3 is TGCGCCAGCAGGTATGGGGAGGCTCAGGAGTATTTT.

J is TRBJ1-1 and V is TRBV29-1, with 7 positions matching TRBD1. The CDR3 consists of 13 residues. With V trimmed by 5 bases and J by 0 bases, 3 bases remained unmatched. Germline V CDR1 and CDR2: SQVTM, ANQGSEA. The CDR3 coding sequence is TGCAGCGTTAGGGGACAGTTGAACACTGAAGCTTTCTTT. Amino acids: CSVRGQLNTEAFF.